This is a list of T cell receptor beta chains from one sample in a study of blood T cell repertoires in COVID-19. The table came from immunoSEQ multiplex PCR; TCRdb's copy has only in-frame clones and leaves some out. The table records 450,000 or so clones, about 90% of them present only once. Material for sequencing was peripheral blood. The receptors derive from a man younger than 30 with COVID-19, enrolled during active disease. CDR3s include the opening cysteine and the closing phenylalanine or tryptophan. The D gene is left open where the match is weak. Some rows mark clone size as missing; the rest say once, few, many or name a class of expanded clone.

d_gene: TRBD1
j_gene: TRBJ1-1
abundance: .
v_gene: TRBV27
CDR3aa: CASSFARDREAFF
CDR3nt: TGTGCCAGCAGTTTCGCCCGGGACAGAGAAGCTTTCTTT

d_gene: TRBD2
j_gene: TRBJ2-1
abundance: .
v_gene: TRBV6-5
CDR3aa: CASRSGTSGGNEQFF
CDR3nt: TGTGCCAGCAGATCCGGGACTAGCGGGGGCAATGAGCAGTTCTTC

d_gene: .
j_gene: TRBJ1-5
abundance: .
v_gene: TRBV27
CDR3aa: CASRPEGGGSNQPQHF
CDR3nt: TGTGCCAGCAGACCTGAGGGGGGAGGGAGCAATCAGCCCCAGCATTTT

d_gene: .
j_gene: TRBJ2-7
abundance: .
v_gene: TRBV2
CDR3aa: CASSGQDYEQYF
CDR3nt: TGTGCCAGCAGTGGACAGGACTACGAGCAGTACTTC

d_gene: TRBD1
j_gene: TRBJ1-2
abundance: few
v_gene: TRBV5-6
CDR3aa: CASSLEGQGYGYTF
CDR3nt: TGTGCCAGCAGCTTGGAGGGACAGGGTTATGGCTACACCTTC

d_gene: .
j_gene: TRBJ2-3
abundance: .
v_gene: TRBV27
CDR3aa: CASSRGAYTDTQYF
CDR3nt: TGTGCCAGCAGTCGGGGGGCTTACACAGATACGCAGTATTTT

d_gene: TRBD1
j_gene: TRBJ2-5
abundance: .
v_gene: TRBV5-4
CDR3aa: CASSGGQGQETQYF
CDR3nt: TGTGCCAGCAGCGGGGGACAGGGCCAAGAGACCCAGTACTTC

d_gene: .
j_gene: TRBJ2-3
abundance: .
v_gene: TRBV20-1
CDR3aa: CSASGGTGADTQYF
CDR3nt: TGCAGTGCTAGTGGGGGTACGGGGGCAGATACGCAGTATTTT

d_gene: TRBD2
j_gene: TRBJ2-3
abundance: .
v_gene: TRBV5-1
CDR3aa: CASSPWTSPSSTDTQYF
CDR3nt: TGCGCCAGCAGCCCCTGGACTAGCCCTAGTAGCACAGATACGCAGTATTTT

d_gene: TRBD2
j_gene: TRBJ2-3
abundance: .
v_gene: TRBV20-1
CDR3aa: CSASRLAGFTDTQYF
CDR3nt: TGCAGTGCTAGTCGGCTAGCGGGGTTCACAGATACGCAGTATTTT

d_gene: .
j_gene: TRBJ2-1
abundance: .
v_gene: TRBV21-1
CDR3aa: CATPKGDGSGGVYNEQFF
CDR3nt: TGTGCCACCCCAAAAGGAGATGGTAGCGGGGGTGTCTACAATGAGCAGTTCTTC

d_gene: TRBD2
j_gene: TRBJ2-1
abundance: once
v_gene: TRBV5-5
CDR3aa: CASSWPSGNGEQFF
CDR3nt: TGTGCCAGCAGCTGGCCTAGCGGGAACGGTGAGCAGTTCTTC

d_gene: TRBD2
j_gene: TRBJ2-1
abundance: .
v_gene: TRBV11-3
CDR3aa: CASRGTGTSGARAYNEQFF
CDR3nt: TGTGCCAGCAGGGGCACCGGGACTAGCGGGGCCAGAGCCTACAATGAGCAGTTCTTC

d_gene: .
j_gene: TRBJ1-1
abundance: .
v_gene: TRBV12-3/TRBV12-4
CDR3aa: CASSFGQFEAFF
CDR3nt: TGTGCCAGCAGTTTTGGCCAGTTTGAAGCTTTCTTT

d_gene: .
j_gene: TRBJ1-3
abundance: .
v_gene: TRBV19
CDR3aa: CASSTDATAGNTIYF
CDR3nt: TGTGCCAGTAGCACAGACGCCACCGCGGGAAACACCATATATTTT

d_gene: .
j_gene: TRBJ2-7
abundance: .
v_gene: TRBV5-1
CDR3aa: CASNREGAGRISYEQYF
CDR3nt: TGCGCCAGCAACAGGGAAGGGGCGGGCCGTATCTCCTACGAGCAGTACTTC

d_gene: .
j_gene: TRBJ2-6
abundance: .
v_gene: TRBV2
CDR3aa: CASGSVSSGANVLTF
CDR3nt: TGTGCCAGCGGAAGCGTAAGCTCTGGGGCCAACGTCCTGACTTTC